The rows below give T cell receptor beta chains drawn from one sample of a study of T-cell memory formation after mild COVID-19. MiXCR, applied by TCRdb to the 5' RACE reads, yields one record per CDR3 protein. This sample carries 100,000 to 150,000 distinct CDR3 sequences, about 15% of them seen once, and the ten largest clones take 5% to 5.5%. Sequenced input: PBMCs or a T cell subset sorted from them (not recorded which). The receptor source for this set is a man aged 18 to 35 who had mild COVID-19 (a few samples of this study predate the infection). Cell type and time point are not known. CDR3s include the opening cysteine and the closing phenylalanine or tryptophan.

>TRBV4-3|TRBJ1-5
CASSQDVGDTQPQHF
>TRBV5-1|TRBJ2-5
CASSATQETQYF
>TRBV7-8|TRBJ2-1
CASSLARLAGGYEQFF
>TRBV7-2|TRBJ1-2
CASSLGRGTGYGYTF
>TRBV12-3/TRBV12-4|TRBJ2-7
CASSSGGGQNYEQYF
>TRBV5-4|TRBJ2-1
CASSSRDRGGEQFF
>TRBV28|TRBJ1-5
CASRMGGGKHQPQHF
>TRBV9|TRBJ2-1
CASSYSGGRNEQFF
>TRBV6-5|TRBJ2-1
CASSRTGGSEQFF
>TRBV19|TRBJ2-2
CASTKRYGGTGELFF